This T cell receptor (beta chain) was found in a study of tumor and adjacent non-tumor tissue in lung cancer. On this clonotype: Its antigen is not known. This could be a read error, since a much larger clone is one nucleotide away.

General study findings and limits: Higher tumor TCR diversity was associated with shorter survival. Significantly higher TCR diversity was found in tumor than normal lung.

The library came from three nested PCR rounds adapted from ARM-PCR protocols. TCRdb reprocessed the multiplex PCR reads with MiXCR, giving one entry per CDR3 protein. The profile shows about 98,000 distinct CDR3 sequences, approximately 80% of them singletons. Losses at the gene ends were 4 bases for V and 2 bases for J; bases not matched to a gene: 4. The germline V gene has CDR1 DFQATT and CDR2 SNEGSKA (reference sequence). The CDR3 sequence is 13 residues long. RNA was extracted from bulk tissue without any cell sorting. Distant lung tissue was collected more than 3 cm away from the tumor edge. The chain employs TRBV20-1 and TRBJ1-1, with 7 bases fitting TRBD1. This receptor was taken from a man aged 55 to 70 with small cell lung cancer. The sample taken for sequencing was distant non-tumor lung tissue. The CDR3 sequence: CSAITGANTEAFF. CDR3 bases: TGCAGTGCTATAACAGGGGCTAACACTGAAGCTTTCTTT.